The source of this T cell receptor beta chain is a study of shared clonotypes between healthy human individuals. This clone has a handful of counts. The CDR3 sequence is 18 residues long. Germline V gene data show CDR1 as MGHRA and CDR2 as YSYEKL. V lost 4 bases and J lost 5, with 26 bases in between. The genomic DNA of each subset was split evenly across several immunoSEQ plates. The sequencing of unsorted PBMC DNA took place on ten immunoSEQ deep assay plates. TCRdb keeps only in-frame clones here, not all; method: immunoSEQ multiplex PCR. This table has around 500,000 clones, over 65% appearing once.

The receptor was derived from a woman between 35 and 50 years old in good health. Some clones in this sample may be carry-over from other donors' samples. This chain joins TRBV4-1 and TRBJ2-5; D is possibly TRBD2 (5 bases). The sample was PBMCs. CDR3 residues: CASSRDPPAGRVGETQYF. The CDR3 DNA follows: TGCGCCAGCAGCCGAGACCCGCCCGCCGGGCGGGTCGGTGAGACCCAGTACTTC.